Listed below are T cell receptor beta chains from one sample, sequenced in a study of cytomegalovirus exposure and HLA in healthy donors. Profiling relied on immunoSEQ multiplex PCR, and the TCRdb table lists in-frame clones only, not all of them. The profile shows 150,000 to 180,000 clones, 65% to 80% of them singletons. The material sequenced was PBMCs. These receptors all come from a middle-aged woman in good health and CMV-seronegative. The CDR3 runs from the conserved cysteine through the conserved F or W. Fields, in order: D gene, clone size, J gene, V gene, CDR3 DNA, CDR3 protein. D genes are given only for firm matches. Rows give clone size only sometimes, using once, few, many, or a class for an expanded clone.

d_gene: TRBD2
abundance: NA
j_gene: TRBJ2-1
v_gene: TRBV7-8
CDR3nt: TGTGCCAGCCTACCTGGAGCTAGCGGAGTTGAGCAGTTCTTC
CDR3aa: CASLPGASGVEQFF

d_gene: NA
abundance: NA
j_gene: TRBJ1-1
v_gene: TRBV10-3
CDR3nt: TGTGCCATCAGTGGGACGGGAATAGGGCCACCGACCGGCACGAACACTGAAGCTTTCTTT
CDR3aa: CAISGTGIGPPTGTNTEAFF

d_gene: NA
abundance: NA
j_gene: TRBJ1-1
v_gene: TRBV27
CDR3nt: TGTGCCAGCAGTCTAACGGGTGGGAGAACTGAAGCTTTCTTT
CDR3aa: CASSLTGGRTEAFF

d_gene: NA
abundance: few
j_gene: TRBJ1-1
v_gene: TRBV10-3
CDR3nt: TGTGCGGCACAGGGAGACACTGAAGCTTTCTTT
CDR3aa: CAAQGDTEAFF

d_gene: NA
abundance: NA
j_gene: TRBJ2-3
v_gene: TRBV11-3
CDR3nt: TGTGCCAGCAGCTTAGGGTTGGGGGCTATCACAGATACGCAGTATTTT
CDR3aa: CASSLGLGAITDTQYF

d_gene: TRBD2
abundance: NA
j_gene: TRBJ2-1
v_gene: TRBV5-8
CDR3nt: TGTGCCAGCAGCTTGGGGGGGGGACTAGCGGGTCCCTACAATGAGCAGTTCTTC
CDR3aa: CASSLGGGLAGPYNEQFF

d_gene: TRBD2
abundance: once
j_gene: TRBJ2-1
v_gene: TRBV19
CDR3nt: TGTGCCAGTAGCACTAGCGGGGGAACCTACAATGAGCAGTTCTTC
CDR3aa: CASSTSGGTYNEQFF

d_gene: NA
abundance: NA
j_gene: TRBJ1-2
v_gene: TRBV12-5
CDR3nt: TGTGCTAGTGGTTTGGGCCTGACAGTAACACCCTATGGCTACACCTTC
CDR3aa: CASGLGLTVTPYGYTF

d_gene: NA
abundance: once
j_gene: TRBJ2-5
v_gene: TRBV10-3
CDR3nt: TGTGCCTCCAGGGCAGCGTCCGGAGAGACCCAGTACTTC
CDR3aa: CASRAASGETQYF

d_gene: NA
abundance: NA
j_gene: TRBJ2-7
v_gene: TRBV6-1
CDR3nt: TGTGCCAGCAGTGCCTCCGAGAGTCCTTCCTACGAGCAGTACTTC
CDR3aa: CASSASESPSYEQYF

d_gene: NA
abundance: NA
j_gene: TRBJ2-7
v_gene: TRBV5-1
CDR3nt: TGCGCCAGCAGCTTGGAGGAGGTGCGATACGAGCAGTACTTC
CDR3aa: CASSLEEVRYEQYF

d_gene: TRBD2
abundance: NA
j_gene: TRBJ2-5
v_gene: TRBV6-5
CDR3nt: TGTGCCAGCAGCCCCAGTAAGCGGGAACAAGAGACCCAGTACTTC
CDR3aa: CASSPSKREQETQYF

d_gene: TRBD1
abundance: NA
j_gene: TRBJ1-1
v_gene: TRBV27
CDR3nt: TGTGCCAGCAGTTCCTTATTTGGGACAGGGGGGACTGAAGCTTTCTTT
CDR3aa: CASSSLFGTGGTEAFF

d_gene: TRBD1
abundance: NA
j_gene: TRBJ2-3
v_gene: TRBV2
CDR3nt: TGTGCCAGCAGCGAAGGGACAGGGGGAGGGGGAGATACGCAGTATTTT
CDR3aa: CASSEGTGGGGDTQYF

d_gene: NA
abundance: NA
j_gene: TRBJ2-7
v_gene: TRBV7-8
CDR3nt: TGTGCCAGCAGCTCTGAGGGCTCGTCCTACGAGCAGTACTTC
CDR3aa: CASSSEGSSYEQYF

d_gene: NA
abundance: NA
j_gene: TRBJ1-2
v_gene: TRBV5-1
CDR3nt: TGCGCCAGCAGCTTGGCAGGGGACGAGGCTGGCTACACCTTC
CDR3aa: CASSLAGDEAGYTF

d_gene: NA
abundance: once
j_gene: TRBJ1-6
v_gene: TRBV25-1
CDR3nt: TGTGCCAGCAGCACAAGCGAGTATAATTCACCCCTCCACTTT
CDR3aa: CASSTSEYNSPLHF

d_gene: TRBD1
abundance: NA
j_gene: TRBJ1-1
v_gene: TRBV12-5
CDR3nt: TGTGCTAGTGGTTTGCCCCGGACAGGGGGAACTTTCTTT
CDR3aa: CASGLPRTGGTFF

d_gene: TRBD2
abundance: NA
j_gene: TRBJ2-5
v_gene: TRBV10-2
CDR3nt: TGCGCCAGCAGCCCTAGCGGGGTAGAGACCCAGTACTTC
CDR3aa: CASSPSGVETQYF

d_gene: TRBD1
abundance: NA
j_gene: TRBJ2-2
v_gene: TRBV5-1
CDR3nt: TGCGCCAGCCGCGGACAGGGGACGAACACCGGGGAGCTGTTTTTT
CDR3aa: CASRGQGTNTGELFF

d_gene: TRBD1
abundance: NA
j_gene: TRBJ1-5
v_gene: TRBV6-5
CDR3nt: TGTGCCAGCAGTGGCACAGGGGATTCTCAGCCCCAGCATTTT
CDR3aa: CASSGTGDSQPQHF

d_gene: TRBD1
abundance: NA
j_gene: TRBJ2-1
v_gene: TRBV11-2
CDR3nt: TGTGCCAGCAGCCCTCCCGGGACAGGGGAGCAGTTCTTC
CDR3aa: CASSPPGTGEQFF

d_gene: TRBD1
abundance: few
j_gene: TRBJ2-2
v_gene: TRBV5-1
CDR3nt: TGCGCCAGCAGCTTGAATTCCCAGGGGGCGTCGAACACCGGGGAGCTGTTTTTT
CDR3aa: CASSLNSQGASNTGELFF

d_gene: NA
abundance: NA
j_gene: TRBJ2-7
v_gene: TRBV5-1
CDR3nt: TGCGCCAGCAGCTTGGCCGGGATCTACGAGCAGTACTTC
CDR3aa: CASSLAGIYEQYF

d_gene: NA
abundance: NA
j_gene: TRBJ2-7
v_gene: TRBV28
CDR3nt: TGTGCCAGCGGCGACAGAGGTCCCCTCTACGAGCAGTACTTC
CDR3aa: CASGDRGPLYEQYF

d_gene: NA
abundance: NA
j_gene: TRBJ2-1
v_gene: TRBV6-1
CDR3nt: TGTGCCAGCAGTGCGGCAGGGATGCGGGGCAATGAGCAGTTCTTC
CDR3aa: CASSAAGMRGNEQFF

d_gene: TRBD1
abundance: NA
j_gene: TRBJ1-1
v_gene: TRBV11-3
CDR3nt: TGTGCCAGCAGCCTAGATGGACAGGGGTACACTGAAGCTTTCTTT
CDR3aa: CASSLDGQGYTEAFF

d_gene: TRBD1
abundance: NA
j_gene: TRBJ1-2
v_gene: TRBV5-1
CDR3nt: TGCGCCAGCAGCCCCCTCGTGACGGTTGGGACAGGCTATGGCTACACCTTC
CDR3aa: CASSPLVTVGTGYGYTF

d_gene: TRBD2
abundance: once
j_gene: TRBJ2-1
v_gene: TRBV6-1
CDR3nt: TGTGCCAGTTCCGGGACTAGCGGGGACAATGAGCAGTTCTTC
CDR3aa: CASSGTSGDNEQFF

d_gene: TRBD1
abundance: NA
j_gene: TRBJ1-1
v_gene: TRBV7-8
CDR3nt: TGTGCCAGCAGCGGCCCGGGACAGCCTGAAGCTTTCTTT
CDR3aa: CASSGPGQPEAFF

d_gene: TRBD1
abundance: NA
j_gene: TRBJ1-1
v_gene: TRBV4-1
CDR3nt: TGCGCCAGCAGCCCTCGACAGGGAGACACTGAGGCTTTCTTT
CDR3aa: CASSPRQGDTEAFF

d_gene: NA
abundance: few
j_gene: TRBJ2-3
v_gene: TRBV4-2
CDR3nt: TGTGCCAGCAGCCAGATAGCGGAGTTCACAGATACGCAGTATTTT
CDR3aa: CASSQIAEFTDTQYF

d_gene: NA
abundance: NA
j_gene: TRBJ1-1
v_gene: TRBV29-1
CDR3nt: TGCAGCGTACACCGAATGAACACTGAAGCTTTCTTT
CDR3aa: CSVHRMNTEAFF

d_gene: TRBD1
abundance: NA
j_gene: TRBJ1-2
v_gene: TRBV13
CDR3nt: TGTGCCAGCTCCCGGGCAGGGGGCTATGGCTACACCTTC
CDR3aa: CASSRAGGYGYTF

d_gene: TRBD2
abundance: NA
j_gene: TRBJ2-7
v_gene: TRBV5-4
CDR3nt: TGTGCCAGCAGCCTGACTAGCGGGGCAGCCTACGAGCAGTACTTC
CDR3aa: CASSLTSGAAYEQYF

d_gene: TRBD2
abundance: NA
j_gene: TRBJ2-1
v_gene: TRBV7-9
CDR3nt: TGTGCCAGCAGCTTAACCTTAGCGGGAGGGCAGAATGAGCAGTTCTTC
CDR3aa: CASSLTLAGGQNEQFF

d_gene: NA
abundance: NA
j_gene: TRBJ2-1
v_gene: TRBV7-4
CDR3nt: TGTGCCAGCAGCCACCTCCGGGACATTCCCCCCCTGACCTACAATGAGCAGTTCTTC
CDR3aa: CASSHLRDIPPLTYNEQFF

d_gene: NA
abundance: once
j_gene: TRBJ2-1
v_gene: TRBV5-1
CDR3nt: TGCGCCAGCAGCGTAAGGCGGGATGAGCAGTTCTTC
CDR3aa: CASSVRRDEQFF

d_gene: NA
abundance: few
j_gene: TRBJ1-1
v_gene: TRBV5-1
CDR3nt: TGCGCCAGCAGCAAGGACAGCATTAACACTGAAGCTTTCTTT
CDR3aa: CASSKDSINTEAFF

d_gene: NA
abundance: NA
j_gene: TRBJ2-5
v_gene: TRBV7-2
CDR3nt: TGTGCCAGCAGCTTAGTTCCCGGGGTAGGAGGGTCGGCGACCCAGTACTTC
CDR3aa: CASSLVPGVGGSATQYF